This T cell receptor beta chain comes out of a study of PD-L1 blockade in urothelial cancer. Study in general: Of around 31 patients, some 25 were males with bladder-origin urothelial cancer. Timepoints chosen for blood analysis were 3 weeks (second dose) and 6 weeks after treatment start.

Noted time point: pretreatment peripheral blood. Each patient contributed between 1 and 8 total time points of blood mononuclear cells, pretreatment and during treatment. The repertoire was sequenced with immunoSEQ multiplex PCR; TCRdb's copy has only in-frame clones and lacks some. The repertoire holds 85,000 to 95,000 clones, about 90% seen once, with 0.85% to 1% in the top ten. The CDR3 covers 15 residues. Germline V gene data show CDR1 as MDHEN and CDR2 as SYDVKM. Trimming cost V 3 bases and J 0 bases, with 12 bases left between them. This receptor was obtained from a woman of 80 years or more with urothelial cancer. Specimen: PBMCs, collected around atezolizumab (anti-PD-L1) treatment. V and J are TRBV28 and TRBJ2-7; a weak D match, TRBD2 (5 bases). The CDR3 sequence is CASSFGRASSYEQYF. DNA of the CDR3: TGTGCCAGCAGTTTCGGGCGGGCCAGCTCCTACGAGCAGTACTTC. Based on the CDR3 plus reference TRBV28 and TRBJ2-7, the full variable domain is DVKVTQSSRYLVKRTGEKVFLECVQDMDHENMFWYRQDPGLGLRLIYFSYDVKMKEKGDIPEGYSVSREKKERFSLILESASTNQTSMYLCASSFGRASSYEQYFGPGTRLTVT.